The 10 T cell receptor beta chains reported below all come from one sample, sequenced in a study of T cells after yellow fever vaccination. TCRdb reprocessed the 5' RACE reads with MiXCR, giving one entry per CDR3 protein. This sample carries some 110,000 distinct CDR3 sequences, around 7.7% of them seen once, and the ten largest clones take around 2.3%. The sequencing used CD4+ T cells sorted from PBMCs, collected around 10 days after the first yellow fever vaccination. These receptor sequences come from a man between 18 and 35 years old who received the YFV17D yellow fever vaccine.

As to this clonotype: Given the absence of the conserved phenylalanine or tryptophan at the CDR3 end, a read error is likely. This sequence joins TRBV11-2 and TRBJ2-2; 11 nucleotides agree with TRBD1. J was trimmed by 7 bases and V by 0 bases; bases with no gene match: 7. This CDR3 comprises 17 residues. The germline V gene has CDR1 SGHAT and CDR2 FQNNGV. The DNA for the CDR3 is TGTGCCAGCAGCTTAGATTTGGACAGGGGGCTTGGCGGGGAGCTGTTTATT. It is translated as CASSLDLDRGLGGELFI.

V gene TRBV2 combines with J gene TRBJ1-2; D is uncertain. V was shortened by 6 bases and J by 6 bases, with 17 bases between the two germline ends. There are 14 residues in the CDR3. Germline V gene data show CDR1 as SNHLY and CDR2 as FYNNEI. CDR3 sequence (DNA): TGTGCCAGCAGCTCCCGGCGGGGATTGGATGGCTACACCTTC. This sequence encodes CASSSRRGLDGYTF.

This clonotype has only a few counts. The chain uses TRBV6-6 and TRBJ2-7; tentative D call: TRBD1 (5 bases). Trimming took 7 bases from V and 2 from J, leaving 12 bases between them. In germline, CDR1 is MNHNY, CDR2 SVGAGI (reference sequence). CDR3 size: 13 residues. The CDR3 here is CASMGQRPYEQYV. CDR3 DNA: TGTGCCAGCATGGGGCAGAGACCCTACGAGCAGTACGTC.

This clonotype appeared many times. The genes are TRBV24-1 and TRBJ2-7, with 7 bases aligning to TRBD1. V shed 9 bases, J shed 1 base, and the junction held 2 bases outside the gene matches. Looked up from germline, CDR1 is KGHDR and CDR2 is SFDVKD. This CDR3 has 12 amino acids. The CDR3 loop reads CATGTDSYEQYV. Here the CDR3 DNA reads TGTGCCACCGGGACAGATTCCTACGAGCAGTACGTC.

This clonotype was detected many times. The V call is TRBV7-2, the J call TRBJ2-3; TRBD1 matches 8 bases. Losses at the gene ends were 1 base for V and 5 bases for J; bases not matched to a gene: 2. Looked up from germline, CDR1 is SGHTA and CDR2 is FQGNSA. The CDR3 is 14 amino acids. The CDR3 here is CASSLDDRGDTQYF. The CDR3 DNA sequence: TGTGCCAGCAGCTTAGACGACAGGGGAGATACGCAGTATTTT. Drawing the rest from reference TRBV7-2 and TRBJ2-3, the complete variable domain is GAGVSQSPSNKVTEKGKDVELRCDPISGHTALYWYRQSLGQGLEFLIYFQGNSAPDKSGLPSDRFSAERTGGSVSTLTIQRTQQEDSAVYLCASSLDDRGDTQYFGPGTRLTVL.

This clonotype has ten or more counts. The gene calls are TRBV20-1 and TRBJ1-1, with D uncertain. Trimming took 6 bases from V and 5 from J, leaving 16 bases between them. The CDR3 covers 13 residues. Germline-derived CDR1 and CDR2 are DFQATT and SNEGSKA (reference sequence). The DNA of the CDR3 is TGCAGTGCCCTACGCGATTTTTGGACTGAAGCTTTCTTT. This encodes CSALRDFWTEAFF.

This clonotype has ten or more counts. CDR3 coding DNA: TGCGCCAGCGGCCGGGACAGCGGCAAGAGCGGGGAGCTGTTTTTT. Amino acid sequence: CASGRDSGKSGELFF. The chain uses TRBV5-1 and TRBJ2-2, with 7 bases fitting TRBD1. CDR3 size: 15 residues. CDR1 SGHRS and CDR2 YFSETQ come from the germline V gene. J was trimmed by 7 bases and V by 7 bases; bases with no gene match: 13.

This clonotype has only a few counts. The chain has TRBV9 and TRBJ1-2, with D possibly being TRBD1 (6 bases). The CDR3 has 17 amino acids. Looked up from germline, CDR1 is SGDLS and CDR2 is YYNGEE. Trimming left V 0 bases short and J 2 bases short, with 17 bases between. CDR3 amino acids: CASSVVRDTGPNYGYTF. For the CDR3, the DNA is TGTGCCAGCAGCGTAGTCAGAGACACAGGGCCAAACTATGGCTACACCTTC.

This clonotype was picked up many times. V is TRBV11-2 and J is TRBJ2-1; 8 nucleotides line up with TRBD2. After removal of 5 bases from V and 7 bases from J, the junction contained 13 bases not matched to a gene. The CDR3 runs to 16 residues. Germline assignment: CDR1 SGHAT and CDR2 FQNNGV. The CDR3 reads CASSRPGTRFQNEQFF. CDR3 bases: TGTGCCAGCAGCCGCCCCGGGACTAGGTTTCAAAATGAGCAGTTCTTC.

The chain carries TRBV5-4 and TRBJ2-6, with unresolved D. Trimming pared 0 bases from V and 1 base from J, leaving 11 bases between. The CDR3 runs 17 residues. CDR1 is SGHNT and CDR2 is YYREEE in the germline V gene (reference sequence). CDR3 region: CASSLDVRVSGANVLTF. As DNA, the CDR3 is TGTGCCAGCAGCTTGGACGTTAGGGTATCTGGGGCCAACGTCCTGACTTTC.